This T cell receptor beta chain appears in the sequencing data of a study of cytomegalovirus exposure and HLA in healthy donors. The CDR3 covers 13 residues. Germline CDR1 is LNHDA and CDR2 is SQIVND (reference sequence). The junction had 6 bases not matched to a gene; V was cut back by 7 bases and J by 5 bases. Using immunoSEQ multiplex PCR, the repertoire was profiled, and TCRdb retains in-frame clones only, with some absent. The table records 100,000 to 150,000 clones, roughly 95% of them present only once. The V gene is TRBV19, the J gene TRBJ2-7; TRBD1 matches at 9 bases. Sequencing was done on a sample of PBMCs. This sequence was found in a man aged 18 to 30 in good health and CMV-seronegative. The CDR3 DNA reads TGTGCCAGTAAGGGACAGGGTTTCCACGAGCAGTACTTC. Amino acids: CASKGQGFHEQYF.